A selection of T cell receptor beta chains follows, all from one sample in a study of T cell repertoires in cytomegalovirus infection. TCRdb ran MiXCR on the reads and lists one entry per CDR3 protein. The table includes nearly 550,000 distinct CDR3 sequences, approximately 15% detected once. The sequencing sample was made of CD8+ T cells from PBMCs. The receptors originated from a human donor in good health (CMV status not recorded). Some clones in this sample may be carry-over from other donors' samples. The CDR3 runs from the conserved cysteine through the conserved F or W. The order of the fields is D gene, J gene, clone size, CDR3 length, V gene, CDR3 protein, CDR3 DNA. A D gene is named only where the DNA matches it firmly. Size values are once, few and many counts, or a class for expanded clones, and some rows have none.

D gene: -
J gene: TRBJ1-1
clone size: many
CDR3 length: 13
V gene: TRBV6-5
CDR3 protein: CASNEGVGTEAFF
CDR3 DNA: TGTGCCAGCAATGAGGGTGTGGGCACTGAAGCTTTCTTT

D gene: TRBD1
J gene: TRBJ1-5
clone size: -
CDR3 length: 15
V gene: TRBV5-5
CDR3 protein: CASSPDPGQVQPQHF
CDR3 DNA: TGTGCCAGCAGCCCAGATCCGGGACAGGTTCAGCCCCAGCATTTT

D gene: TRBD2
J gene: TRBJ2-1
clone size: many
CDR3 length: 17
V gene: TRBV7-3
CDR3 protein: CASSLTPLAGGPNEQFF
CDR3 DNA: TGTGCCAGCAGCTTAACCCCTCTAGCGGGAGGGCCTAATGAGCAGTTCTTC

D gene: -
J gene: TRBJ2-7
clone size: few
CDR3 length: 15
V gene: TRBV27
CDR3 protein: CASSLYGRSSYEQYF
CDR3 DNA: TGTGCCAGCAGTTTATATGGAAGGAGCTCCTACGAGCAGTACTTC

D gene: -
J gene: TRBJ1-6
clone size: few
CDR3 length: 15
V gene: TRBV2
CDR3 protein: CASRAGSSYNSPLHF
CDR3 DNA: TGTGCCAGCAGGGCAGGGAGCTCCTATAATTCACCCCTCCACTTT

D gene: TRBD1
J gene: TRBJ1-2
clone size: few
CDR3 length: 12
V gene: TRBV29-1
CDR3 protein: CSGRRDRDGYTF
CDR3 DNA: TGCAGCGGTCGAAGGGACAGGGATGGCTACACCTTC

D gene: -
J gene: TRBJ2-6
clone size: few
CDR3 length: 15
V gene: TRBV7-9
CDR3 protein: CASSLAGTGANVLTF
CDR3 DNA: TGTGCCAGCAGCTTAGCAGGGACTGGGGCCAACGTCCTGACTTTC

D gene: TRBD1
J gene: TRBJ1-5
clone size: -
CDR3 length: 11
V gene: TRBV6-6
CDR3 protein: CASSYDRAQHF
CDR3 DNA: TGTGCCAGCAGTTACGACAGGGCCCAGCATTTT

D gene: -
J gene: TRBJ2-7
clone size: many
CDR3 length: 18
V gene: TRBV6-5
CDR3 protein: CASSYLPGATTATYEQYF
CDR3 DNA: TGTGCCAGCAGTTACCTCCCCGGTGCGACGACAGCGACCTACGAGCAGTACTTC

D gene: -
J gene: TRBJ1-5
clone size: -
CDR3 length: 15
V gene: TRBV28
CDR3 protein: CASSQDRGRNQPQHF
CDR3 DNA: TGTGCCAGCAGTCAGGACAGAGGCAGGAATCAGCCCCAGCATTTT

D gene: TRBD1
J gene: TRBJ1-6
clone size: few
CDR3 length: 14
V gene: TRBV6-5
CDR3 protein: CASSWDRGRSPLHF
CDR3 DNA: TGTGCCAGCAGTTGGGACAGGGGCAGATCACCCCTCCACTTT

D gene: -
J gene: TRBJ1-4
clone size: -
CDR3 length: 18
V gene: TRBV27
CDR3 protein: CASSLYPAPGLGNEKLFF
CDR3 DNA: TGTGCCAGCAGTTTATACCCCGCCCCGGGACTAGGTAATGAAAAACTGTTTTTT

D gene: TRBD2
J gene: TRBJ2-1
clone size: many
CDR3 length: 13
V gene: TRBV29-1
CDR3 protein: CSVDARGAGEQFF
CDR3 DNA: TGCAGCGTTGATGCGCGGGGGGCGGGTGAGCAGTTCTTC

D gene: -
J gene: TRBJ1-1
clone size: few
CDR3 length: 10
V gene: TRBV19
CDR3 protein: CASSATEAFF
CDR3 DNA: TGTGCCAGTAGCGCCACTGAAGCTTTCTTT

D gene: -
J gene: TRBJ1-4
clone size: few
CDR3 length: 13
V gene: TRBV28
CDR3 protein: CASSFQGYEKLFF
CDR3 DNA: TGTGCCAGCAGTTTCCAGGGTTATGAAAAACTGTTTTTT

D gene: -
J gene: TRBJ1-1
clone size: -
CDR3 length: 15
V gene: TRBV5-1
CDR3 protein: CASSLARGGNTVAFF
CDR3 DNA: TGCGCCAGCAGCTTGGCCCGGGGTGGGAACACTGTAGCTTTCTTT

D gene: TRBD2
J gene: TRBJ2-7
clone size: many
CDR3 length: 15
V gene: TRBV7-9
CDR3 protein: CASSLGLAEPYEQYF
CDR3 DNA: TGTGCCAGCAGCTTAGGGCTAGCGGAACCCTACGAGCAGTACTTC

D gene: -
J gene: TRBJ1-6
clone size: many
CDR3 length: 18
V gene: TRBV4-1
CDR3 protein: CASRPKEDRNSYNSPLHF
CDR3 DNA: TGCGCCAGCAGACCGAAAGAGGACAGAAACTCCTATAATTCACCCCTCCACTTT

D gene: TRBD1
J gene: TRBJ1-5
clone size: -
CDR3 length: 17
V gene: TRBV27
CDR3 protein: CASSPQTGPARNQPQHF
CDR3 DNA: TGTGCCAGCAGTCCTCAGACAGGGCCAGCTCGCAATCAGCCCCAGCATTTT

D gene: -
J gene: TRBJ2-7
clone size: few
CDR3 length: 13
V gene: TRBV14
CDR3 protein: CASSQLRWGEQYF
CDR3 DNA: TGTGCCAGCAGCCAACTCCGTTGGGGCGAGCAGTACTTC

D gene: TRBD2
J gene: TRBJ2-5
clone size: -
CDR3 length: 16
V gene: TRBV5-6
CDR3 protein: CASSFGAGGNEETQYF
CDR3 DNA: TGTGCCAGCAGCTTTGGAGCGGGGGGGAACGAAGAGACCCAGTACTTC

D gene: -
J gene: TRBJ2-7
clone size: few
CDR3 length: 15
V gene: TRBV5-1
CDR3 protein: CASSLESGAGDEQYF
CDR3 DNA: TGCGCCAGCAGCTTGGAGTCCGGGGCGGGCGACGAGCAGTACTTC

D gene: TRBD1
J gene: TRBJ2-2
clone size: many
CDR3 length: 15
V gene: TRBV27
CDR3 protein: CASSLYRDSTGELFF
CDR3 DNA: TGTGCCAGCAGTCTCTACCGGGACAGCACCGGGGAGCTGTTTTTT

D gene: -
J gene: TRBJ2-7
clone size: -
CDR3 length: 12
V gene: TRBV6-5
CDR3 protein: CASTPSPYEQYF
CDR3 DNA: TGTGCCAGCACCCCGTCCCCCTACGAGCAGTACTTC

D gene: TRBD2
J gene: TRBJ2-2
clone size: -
CDR3 length: 15
V gene: TRBV7-6
CDR3 protein: CARSFRLAGVGELFF
CDR3 DNA: TGTGCCAGAAGCTTTAGACTAGCTGGAGTCGGGGAGCTGTTTTTT

D gene: -
J gene: TRBJ1-5
clone size: -
CDR3 length: 12
V gene: TRBV4-2
CDR3 protein: CASSQESQPQHF
CDR3 DNA: TGTGCCAGCAGCCAAGAGAGTCAGCCCCAGCATTTT

D gene: -
J gene: TRBJ1-1
clone size: -
CDR3 length: 13
V gene: TRBV3-1
CDR3 protein: CASTGHRSTEAFF
CDR3 DNA: TGTGCCAGCACCGGGCACCGGAGCACTGAAGCTTTCTTT

D gene: TRBD1
J gene: TRBJ2-2
clone size: few
CDR3 length: 16
V gene: TRBV6-1
CDR3 protein: CASSLLGQGGTGELFF
CDR3 DNA: TGTGCCAGCAGTCTTCTCGGACAGGGTGGGACCGGGGAGCTGTTTTTT

D gene: -
J gene: TRBJ2-1
clone size: -
CDR3 length: 9
V gene: TRBV6-1
CDR3 protein: CASNLEQFF
CDR3 DNA: TGTGCCAGCAATCTTGAGCAGTTCTTC

D gene: -
J gene: TRBJ1-1
clone size: -
CDR3 length: 8
V gene: TRBV9
CDR3 protein: CASSPMLF
CDR3 DNA: TGTGCCAGCAGCCCTATGCTCTTT

D gene: -
J gene: TRBJ1-2
clone size: -
CDR3 length: 14
V gene: TRBV11-2
CDR3 protein: CASSLGGEYYGYTF
CDR3 DNA: TGTGCCAGCAGCTTGGGCGGAGAATACTATGGCTACACCTTC

D gene: -
J gene: TRBJ1-1
clone size: -
CDR3 length: 15
V gene: TRBV15
CDR3 protein: CATSRDRSANTEAFF
CDR3 DNA: TGTGCCACCAGCAGAGATCGGAGTGCTAACACTGAAGCTTTCTTT

D gene: -
J gene: TRBJ2-3
clone size: -
CDR3 length: 15
V gene: TRBV5-1
CDR3 protein: CASSEDRSYTDTQYF
CDR3 DNA: TGCGCCAGCAGCGAGGACAGATCCTACACAGATACGCAGTATTTT

D gene: TRBD2
J gene: TRBJ2-3
clone size: many
CDR3 length: 16
V gene: TRBV7-8
CDR3 protein: CASSAISGGSTDTQYF
CDR3 DNA: TGTGCCAGCAGCGCGATTAGCGGGGGAAGCACAGATACGCAGTATTTT

D gene: -
J gene: TRBJ1-1
clone size: many
CDR3 length: 16
V gene: TRBV7-9
CDR3 protein: CASSPTSARGNTEAFF
CDR3 DNA: TGTGCCAGCAGCCCAACCTCTGCCAGGGGAAACACTGAAGCTTTCTTT

D gene: TRBD2
J gene: TRBJ2-5
clone size: few
CDR3 length: 15
V gene: TRBV15
CDR3 protein: CATSNSGGYQETQYF
CDR3 DNA: TGTGCCACCAGCAATAGCGGGGGGTACCAAGAGACCCAGTACTTC

D gene: -
J gene: TRBJ2-4
clone size: many
CDR3 length: 14
V gene: TRBV7-8
CDR3 protein: CASSSREAKNIQYF
CDR3 DNA: TGTGCCAGCAGCTCCCGGGAGGCCAAAAACATTCAGTACTTC

D gene: TRBD1
J gene: TRBJ1-6
clone size: few
CDR3 length: 15
V gene: TRBV9
CDR3 protein: CASSVSGTGFSPLHF
CDR3 DNA: TGTGCCAGCAGCGTATCAGGGACAGGGTTTTCACCCCTCCACTTT

D gene: TRBD1
J gene: TRBJ2-1
clone size: many
CDR3 length: 16
V gene: TRBV19
CDR3 protein: CASSMGQGVTYNEQFF
CDR3 DNA: TGTGCCAGTAGTATGGGACAGGGAGTCACCTACAATGAGCAGTTCTTC

D gene: -
J gene: TRBJ1-1
clone size: -
CDR3 length: 15
V gene: TRBV9
CDR3 protein: CASSVSSGPNTEAFF
CDR3 DNA: TGTGCCAGCAGCGTATCGTCAGGGCCGAACACTGAAGCTTTCTTT

D gene: -
J gene: TRBJ2-7
clone size: once
CDR3 length: 14
V gene: TRBV14
CDR3 protein: CASSQAGVRYEQYF
CDR3 DNA: TGTGCCAGCAGCCAAGCCGGGGTTCGCTACGAGCAGTACTTC

D gene: TRBD1
J gene: TRBJ1-1
clone size: few
CDR3 length: 13
V gene: TRBV27
CDR3 protein: CASSLRGHTEAFF
CDR3 DNA: TGTGCCAGCAGTTTAAGGGGGCACACTGAAGCTTTCTTT

D gene: TRBD1
J gene: TRBJ1-5
clone size: few
CDR3 length: 12
V gene: TRBV5-6
CDR3 protein: CASSSQDRDQHF
CDR3 DNA: TGTGCCAGCAGCTCGCAAGACAGGGATCAGCATTTT

D gene: -
J gene: TRBJ2-5
clone size: -
CDR3 length: 19
V gene: TRBV27
CDR3 protein: CASSLYDPRMSGRPETQYF
CDR3 DNA: TGTGCCAGCAGTTTATACGACCCCCGAATGTCGGGGAGACCAGAGACCCAGTACTTC

D gene: TRBD1
J gene: TRBJ2-1
clone size: many
CDR3 length: 13
V gene: TRBV2
CDR3 protein: CARPGQGANEQFF
CDR3 DNA: TGTGCCAGACCGGGACAGGGCGCCAATGAGCAGTTCTTC

D gene: -
J gene: TRBJ2-3
clone size: many
CDR3 length: 17
V gene: TRBV12-3/TRBV12-4
CDR3 protein: CASTSRPGTQLTDTQYF
CDR3 DNA: TGTGCCAGCACGTCGAGACCGGGGACCCAGCTCACAGATACGCAGTATTTT

D gene: -
J gene: TRBJ2-2
clone size: -
CDR3 length: 16
V gene: TRBV5-4
CDR3 protein: CASRSIGSTNTGELFF
CDR3 DNA: TGTGCCAGCAGATCAATCGGGAGTACGAACACCGGGGAGCTGTTTTTT

D gene: TRBD2
J gene: TRBJ2-1
clone size: few
CDR3 length: 14
V gene: TRBV28
CDR3 protein: CASRLAGGYNEQFF
CDR3 DNA: TGTGCCAGCAGATTAGCGGGAGGGTACAATGAGCAGTTCTTC

D gene: -
J gene: TRBJ2-7
clone size: few
CDR3 length: 15
V gene: TRBV9
CDR3 protein: CASSAGLPYEYEQYF
CDR3 DNA: TGTGCCAGCAGCGCCGGACTGCCTTATGAGTACGAGCAGTACTTC

D gene: -
J gene: TRBJ2-7
clone size: few
CDR3 length: 15
V gene: TRBV10-3
CDR3 protein: CAISESARAGYEQYF
CDR3 DNA: TGTGCCATCAGTGAGTCAGCGAGGGCTGGCTACGAGCAGTACTTC

D gene: TRBD1
J gene: TRBJ1-1
clone size: -
CDR3 length: 15
V gene: TRBV4-2
CDR3 protein: CASSQGRRGHTEAFF
CDR3 DNA: TGTGCCAGCAGCCAAGGACGCAGGGGGCACACTGAAGCTTTCTTT

D gene: -
J gene: TRBJ2-1
clone size: many
CDR3 length: 16
V gene: TRBV7-6
CDR3 protein: CASSLAVSDSYNEQFF
CDR3 DNA: TGTGCCAGCAGCTTAGCGGTTAGCGATTCCTACAATGAGCAGTTCTTC

D gene: -
J gene: TRBJ2-5
clone size: -
CDR3 length: 14
V gene: TRBV7-2
CDR3 protein: CACSFKMNGETQYF
CDR3 DNA: TGTGCATGCAGCTTTAAAATGAACGGAGAGACCCAGTACTTC